These T cell receptor beta chains were read from a single sample in a study of post-analysis software for immune sequencing data. TCRdb used MiXCR to reprocess the PCR reads, holding one entry per CDR3 protein. Seen here are fewer than 600,000 distinct CDR3 sequences, less than 45% observed once, and the top ten hold 12%. The sequenced sample was blood. These receptors all come from a girl aged 5 to 17 with multiple sclerosis. Each CDR3 is given with its conserved first and last residue. A D gene is named only where the DNA matches it firmly. Expanded clones are given a class, and other clones once, few, many or no size at all.

CDR3aa	CDR3nt	d_gene	v_gene	j_gene	abundance
CASSQGPSGTEQGTQYF	TGTGCCAGCAGCCAAGGGCCTAGCGGGACGGAGCAGGGTACGCAGTATTTT	TRBD2	TRBV3-1	TRBJ2-3	few
CASSLNRGPAVYGYTF	TGCGCCAGCAGCTTGAACAGGGGTCCGGCGGTATATGGCTACACCTTC	TRBD1	TRBV5-1	TRBJ1-2	few
CASSSQRNIQYF	TGTGCCAGCAGCTCCCAGAGAAACATTCAGTACTTC	-	TRBV7-2	TRBJ2-4	-
CASSPRGEGRETQYF	TGTGCCAGCAGCCCAAGGGGGGAGGGCCGAGAGACCCAGTACTTC	-	TRBV7-3	TRBJ2-5	few
CSARKTGGNQPQHF	TGCAGTGCGAGAAAGACAGGGGGCAATCAGCCCCAGCATTTT	TRBD1	TRBV20-1	TRBJ1-5	-
CASSLQPGLVPETQYF	TGTGCCAGCAGCCTGCAACCGGGACTAGTCCCGGAGACCCAGTACTTC	TRBD2	TRBV7-9	TRBJ2-5	-
CASSQEWGSPKPQHF	TGCGCCAGCAGCCAAGAGTGGGGCAGCCCCAAGCCCCAGCATTTT	-	TRBV4-3	TRBJ1-5	-
CASSLGGHPNTEAFF	TGCGCCAGCAGCTTGGGGGGACACCCGAACACTGAAGCTTTCTTT	-	TRBV5-1	TRBJ1-1	once
CAIRPSREDTQYF	TGTGCCATCAGACCCTCCAGGGAAGATACGCAGTATTTT	-	TRBV10-3	TRBJ2-3	few
CASSQGLGGSSYEQYF	TGCGCCAGCAGCCAAGGTCTCGGCGGGAGCTCCTACGAGCAGTACTTC	TRBD2	TRBV4-1	TRBJ2-7	-
CASSVAQGPYEQYF	TGTGCCAGCAGCGTAGCCCAGGGACCCTACGAGCAGTACTTC	-	TRBV9	TRBJ2-7	few
CSTGGKTYEQYF	TGCAGTACGGGAGGGAAGACCTACGAGCAGTACTTC	TRBD2	TRBV20-1	TRBJ2-7	-
CASSVSGGLNTEAFF	TGTGCCAGCAGCGTAAGTGGGGGTCTGAACACTGAAGCTTTCTTT	-	TRBV7-3	TRBJ1-1	-
CASSIIEGVYTDTQYF	TGTGCCAGCAGCATAATCGAGGGGGTTTACACAGATACGCAGTATTTT	-	TRBV5-4	TRBJ2-3	-
CSARSLKNPNTGELFF	TGCAGTGCTAGGTCCCTTAAAAACCCGAACACCGGGGAGCTGTTTTTT	-	TRBV20-1	TRBJ2-2	many
CSARGREGAGANVLTF	TGCAGTGCTAGAGGGAGGGAAGGCGCTGGGGCCAACGTCCTGACTTTC	-	TRBV20-1	TRBJ2-6	-
CASSSSQGRTYNEQFF	TGTGCCAGCAGTTCCTCCCAAGGGCGGACCTACAATGAGCAGTTCTTC	-	TRBV27	TRBJ2-1	-
CAISDTKSEQYF	TGTGCCATCAGCGACACGAAGTCCGAGCAGTACTTC	-	TRBV10-3	TRBJ2-7	-
CASTLGLAGYEQFF	TGTGCCAGCACCCTGGGACTAGCGGGATATGAGCAGTTCTTC	TRBD2	TRBV12-3/TRBV12-4	TRBJ2-1	-
CAISESVGGPHNEQFF	TGTGCCATCAGTGAGTCTGTGGGAGGGCCGCACAATGAGCAGTTCTTC	TRBD2	TRBV10-3	TRBJ2-1	-
CASSPKTYPNNEQFF	TGTGCCAGCAGCCCTAAAACGTACCCAAACAATGAGCAGTTCTTC	-	TRBV7-9	TRBJ2-1	-
CAISGGTVPEQYF	TGTGCCATCAGTGGCGGGACAGTGCCCGAGCAGTACTTC	-	TRBV10-3	TRBJ2-7	few
CASSSGLAGANEQFF	TGTGCCAGCAGCTCAGGACTAGCGGGGGCGAATGAGCAGTTCTTC	TRBD2	TRBV7-2	TRBJ2-1	few
CSGKGTGGTYSNQPQHF	TGCAGTGGAAAAGGGACAGGGGGCACCTATAGCAATCAGCCCCAGCATTTT	TRBD1	TRBV20-1	TRBJ1-5	-
CASSQTENTEAFF	TGCGCCAGCAGCCAAACAGAGAACACTGAAGCTTTCTTT	-	TRBV4-1	TRBJ1-1	-
CASSWGEGHSEQYF	TGTGCCAGCAGTTGGGGGGAAGGCCACAGCGAGCAGTACTTC	-	TRBV25-1	TRBJ2-7	-
CASSPEVSNQPQHF	TGTGCCAGCAGCCCCGAGGTTAGCAATCAGCCCCAGCATTTT	-	TRBV5-5	TRBJ1-5	-
CASSLEIDGQETQYF	TGCGCCAGCAGCTTGGAAATCGACGGTCAAGAGACCCAGTACTTC	-	TRBV5-1	TRBJ2-5	few
CASSQAGLDNEQFF	TGTGCCAGCAGCCAGGCCGGCTTGGACAATGAGCAGTTCTTC	-	TRBV4-2	TRBJ2-1	-